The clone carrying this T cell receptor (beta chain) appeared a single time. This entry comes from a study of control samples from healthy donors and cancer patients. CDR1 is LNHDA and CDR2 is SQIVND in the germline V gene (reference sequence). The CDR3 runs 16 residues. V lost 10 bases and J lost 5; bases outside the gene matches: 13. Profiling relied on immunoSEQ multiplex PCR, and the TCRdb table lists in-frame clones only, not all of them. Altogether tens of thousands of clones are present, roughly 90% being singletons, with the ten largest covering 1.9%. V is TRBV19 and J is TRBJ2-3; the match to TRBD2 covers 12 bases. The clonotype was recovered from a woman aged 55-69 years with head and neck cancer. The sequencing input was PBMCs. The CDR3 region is CATSGTSGRYLDTQYF. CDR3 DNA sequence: TGTGCCACCTCCGGGACTAGCGGGCGATACTTAGATACGCAGTATTTT.